This T cell receptor (beta chain) was recovered during a study of shared clonotypes between healthy human individuals. Caucasian adults living in Nashville, Tennessee, provided all samples. Original methodology: Filtering differed for immunoSEQ, which gave only junction sequences without quality scores. Sequencing was performed with immunoSEQ multiplex PCR; in TCRdb, only in-frame clones are kept and a portion is missing. V and J calls and clone size are given by that table; D and trimming were obtained from the DNA. The top ten clones hold approximately 13% of a sample with about 480,000 clones, roughly 79% of them seen once. The CDR3 is 14 amino acids. The V gene's germline CDR1 is LNHDA and CDR2 SQIVND (reference sequence). The V and J ends lost 3 bases and 6 bases respectively, with 12 bases between them.

The TCR was taken from a middle-aged woman in good health. Some clones in this sample may be carry-over from other donors' samples. Sequenced sample: PBMCs. The V and J genes are TRBV19 and TRBJ2-1; unclear D gene. CDR3 in DNA: TGTGCCAGTAGTATGGGATTCCTAAGCAATGAGCAGTTCTTC. It translates to CASSMGFLSNEQFF.